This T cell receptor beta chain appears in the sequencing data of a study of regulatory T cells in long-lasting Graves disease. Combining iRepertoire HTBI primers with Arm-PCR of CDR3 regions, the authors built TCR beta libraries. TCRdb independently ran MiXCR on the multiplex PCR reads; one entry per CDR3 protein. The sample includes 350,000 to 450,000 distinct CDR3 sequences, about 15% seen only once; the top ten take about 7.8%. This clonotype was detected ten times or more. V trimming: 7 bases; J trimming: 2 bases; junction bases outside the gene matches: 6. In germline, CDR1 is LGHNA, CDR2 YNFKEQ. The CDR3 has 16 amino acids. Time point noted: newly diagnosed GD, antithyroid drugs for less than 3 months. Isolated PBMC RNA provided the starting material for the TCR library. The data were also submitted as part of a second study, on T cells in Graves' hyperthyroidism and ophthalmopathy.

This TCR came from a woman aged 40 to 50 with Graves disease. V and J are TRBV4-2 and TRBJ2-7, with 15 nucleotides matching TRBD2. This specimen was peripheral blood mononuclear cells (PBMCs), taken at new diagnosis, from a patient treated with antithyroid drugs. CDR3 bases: TGTGCCAGCAAAGGGACTAGCGGGAGGTTGGCCTACGAGCAGTACTTC. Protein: CASKGTSGRLAYEQYF.